The rows below give T cell receptor beta chains drawn from one sample of a study of shared clonotypes between healthy human individuals. The assay was immunoSEQ multiplex PCR, and TCRdb's table has in-frame clones only and misses some. The table lists about 980,000 clones, about 80% of them singletons, with around 1.4% in the top ten. Sequences were obtained from memory CD4+ T cells sorted from blood. The receptors originated from a man aged 18 to 30 in good health. CDR3s include the opening cysteine and the closing phenylalanine or tryptophan. D genes are given only for firm matches. Rows give clone size only sometimes, using once, few, many, or a class for an expanded clone.

j_call v_call clone_size d_call cdr3_aa cdr3_nt
TRBJ2-3 TRBV11-2 NA TRBD2 CASSQAGALTDTQYF TGTGCCAGCAGCCAAGCGGGGGCCCTCACAGATACGCAGTATTTT
TRBJ1-5 TRBV19 many NA CASSLEGGKPQHF TGTGCCAGTAGTTTGGAGGGAGGAAAGCCCCAGCATTTT
TRBJ1-2 TRBV6-5 few NA CASSYSKFVTHGYTF TGTGCCAGCAGTTACTCGAAATTTGTGACGCATGGCTACACCTTC
TRBJ1-2 TRBV28 NA NA CASSLQRGYTF TGTGCCAGCAGTTTGCAGCGGGGCTACACCTTC
TRBJ2-7 TRBV7-9 NA NA CASSLGVTKGF TGTGCCAGCAGCTTAGGGGTAACCAAGGGCTTC
TRBJ2-5 TRBV9 NA TRBD2 CASSETSGAQETQYF TGTGCCAGCAGCGAAACTAGCGGGGCCCAAGAGACCCAGTACTTC
TRBJ2-5 TRBV5-4 NA TRBD1 CASSPPGQGALQETQYF TGTGCCAGCAGCCCCCCGGGACAGGGGGCCCTACAAGAGACCCAGTACTTC
TRBJ2-7 TRBV5-1 NA NA CASNQGADYEQYF TGCGCCAGCAACCAGGGTGCGGACTACGAGCAGTACTTC
TRBJ2-1 TRBV9 NA NA CASSPLLEPYNEQFF TGTGCCAGCAGCCCTCTCTTGGAGCCTTACAATGAGCAGTTCTTC
TRBJ2-4 TRBV6-1 NA NA CASWEAAFPKNIQYF TGTGCCAGCTGGGAGGCGGCATTTCCCAAAAACATTCAGTACTTC
TRBJ2-5 TRBV5-1 NA TRBD2 CASSRASGGNHETQYF TGCGCCAGCAGTAGGGCTAGCGGGGGAAATCACGAGACCCAGTACTTC
TRBJ2-7 TRBV6-1 NA TRBD1 CASTPTTGSSYEQYF TGTGCCAGCACACCGACGACAGGGAGCTCCTACGAGCAGTACTTC
TRBJ1-1 TRBV29-1 NA NA CSVEDLTLIEAFF TGCAGCGTTGAAGATCTTACCTTAATAGAAGCTTTCTTT
TRBJ1-1 TRBV4-1 NA TRBD1 CASTPGTALQNTEAFF TGCGCCAGCACCCCGGGGACAGCCCTACAGAACACTGAAGCTTTCTTT
TRBJ2-5 TRBV27 NA TRBD1 CASRKQGIQETQYF TGTGCCAGCAGGAAACAGGGGATACAAGAGACCCAGTACTTC
TRBJ2-7 TRBV2 NA NA CASSSDNSYEQYF TGTGCCAGCAGTTCGGACAATAGCTACGAGCAGTACTTC
TRBJ2-3 TRBV6-5 once NA CASSYSGLFGDTQYF TGTGCCAGCAGTTACTCAGGTCTGTTTGGAGATACGCAGTATTTT
TRBJ2-7 TRBV7-9 NA NA CASSLDGGVYEQYF TGTGCCAGCAGCTTAGACGGGGGCGTCTACGAGCAGTACTTC
TRBJ2-5 TRBV5-5 NA NA CASSLASQETQYF TGTGCCAGCAGCTTGGCTAGTCAAGAGACCCAGTACTTC
TRBJ1-4 TRBV18 NA NA CASSPVGENEKLFF TGTGCCAGCTCACCGGTCGGAGAGAATGAAAAACTGTTTTTT
TRBJ2-7 TRBV4-1 NA NA CASSQESSGRYYEQYF TGCGCCAGCAGCCAAGAGTCGTCGGGCAGGTACTACGAGCAGTACTTC
TRBJ2-7 TRBV28 NA NA CASSLGHNEQYF TGTGCCAGCAGTTTAGGCCATAACGAGCAGTACTTC
TRBJ1-1 TRBV30 NA NA CAWSAFTWGAEAFF TGTGCCTGGAGTGCGTTCACTTGGGGTGCCGAAGCTTTCTTT
TRBJ2-7 TRBV5-1 NA NA CASSSIQGSYEQYF TGCGCCAGCAGCTCCATCCAGGGCTCCTACGAGCAGTACTTC
TRBJ2-5 TRBV19 NA NA CASRKDSGETQYF TGTGCCAGTAGGAAAGACTCTGGGGAGACCCAGTACTTC
TRBJ1-1 TRBV6-1 NA NA CASSATANTEAFF TGTGCCAGCAGTGCCACAGCGAACACTGAAGCTTTCTTT
TRBJ2-5 TRBV5-4 NA NA CASSFETVEETQYF TGTGCCAGCAGCTTCGAGACAGTAGAAGAGACCCAGTACTTC
TRBJ2-3 TRBV6-5 once NA CASSYLSPTDTQYF TGTGCCAGCAGTTACTTATCTCCGACAGATACGCAGTATTTT
TRBJ1-2 TRBV7-2 NA TRBD1 CASSLGFGQGNPNSGGYTF TGTGCCAGCAGCTTAGGTTTCGGACAGGGGAATCCGAATTCAGGTGGCTACACCTTC
TRBJ1-4 TRBV30 NA TRBD1 CAWSVGTRGLWEKLFF TGTGCCTGGAGTGTCGGGACCAGGGGGCTCTGGGAAAAACTGTTTTTT
TRBJ1-2 TRBV29-1 few NA CSVAGLGQNYGYTF TGCAGCGTGGCAGGTTTAGGACAGAATTATGGCTACACCTTC
TRBJ1-3 TRBV7-2 NA TRBD1 CASSLYGQGAGGNTIYF TGTGCCAGCAGCTTATACGGACAGGGGGCGGGAGGAAACACCATATATTTT
TRBJ2-3 TRBV4-1 NA TRBD2 CASSQEASGRGDTQYF TGCGCCAGCAGCCAAGAAGCTAGCGGGAGGGGAGATACGCAGTATTTT
TRBJ2-5 TRBV7-2 NA NA CASSFDSREETQYF TGTGCCAGCAGCTTCGATTCGCGGGAAGAGACCCAGTACTTC
TRBJ2-2 TRBV2 NA NA CASMRGNTGELFF TGTGCCAGCATGAGGGGGAACACCGGGGAGCTGTTTTTT
TRBJ2-6 TRBV10-3 many NA CASQTGANVLTF TGTGCCAGCCAGACTGGGGCCAACGTCCTGACTTTC
TRBJ1-1 TRBV5-1 NA NA CASSPQVAGTEAFF TGCGCCAGCAGCCCTCAGGTCGCGGGGACTGAAGCTTTCTTT
TRBJ1-2 TRBV6-1 NA NA CASSEWQGRDYGYTF TGTGCCAGCAGTGAATGGCAGGGTCGGGACTATGGCTACACCTTC
TRBJ1-2 TRBV5-4 NA NA CASSLTGLDYGYTF TGTGCCAGCAGCTTGACGGGGCTGGACTATGGCTACACCTTC
TRBJ1-1 TRBV5-1 NA NA CASRGGSTEAFF TGCGCCAGCCGCGGAGGGAGCACTGAAGCTTTCTTT
TRBJ1-2 TRBV18 NA NA CASSSNGEFYGYTF TGTGCCAGCTCGTCCAATGGGGAGTTTTATGGCTACACCTTC
TRBJ1-6 TRBV19 few TRBD1 CASSLGGNNSPLHF TGTGCCAGTAGTCTAGGGGGCAATAATTCACCCCTCCACTTT
TRBJ2-3 TRBV11-2 once TRBD2 CASSLSGSVDTQYF TGTGCCAGCAGCTTGAGCGGGAGCGTAGATACGCAGTATTTT
TRBJ1-1 TRBV28 NA NA CASRPTAMNTEAFF TGTGCCAGCAGACCGACAGCCATGAACACTGAAGCTTTCTTT
TRBJ1-1 TRBV27 NA TRBD1 CASSPQGAVGNTEAFF TGTGCCAGCAGTCCTCAGGGGGCGGTGGGGAACACTGAAGCTTTCTTT
TRBJ2-2 TRBV18 NA NA CASSPPTRPGELFF TGTGCCAGCTCCCCACCGACGCGTCCCGGGGAGCTGTTTTTT
TRBJ2-7 TRBV27 NA TRBD1 CASSLDRAIYEQYF TGTGCCAGCAGCCTTGACAGGGCCATTTACGAGCAGTACTTC
TRBJ2-5 TRBV19 NA TRBD1 CASSHWDSQKRTQYF TGTGCCAGTTCCCACTGGGACAGCCAAAAGAGAACCCAGTACTTC
TRBJ2-1 TRBV29-1 once TRBD1 CSVGRQGLDYNEQFF TGCAGCGTGGGACGACAGGGCTTAGATTACAATGAGCAGTTCTTC
TRBJ2-2 TRBV5-4 NA NA CASSSGTYYTGELFF TGTGCCAGCAGCTCCGGGACTTATTACACCGGGGAGCTGTTTTTT
TRBJ2-2 TRBV18 NA NA CASSPDRYTGELFF TGTGCCAGCTCACCCGACAGGTACACCGGGGAGCTGTTTTTT
TRBJ2-7 TRBV11-1 NA NA CASSLTYEQYF TGTGCCAGCAGCCTGACTTACGAGCAGTACTTC
TRBJ1-2 TRBV19 NA NA CASSDGVYYGYTF TGTGCCAGTAGTGACGGGGTCTACTATGGCTACACCTTC
TRBJ1-3 TRBV6-1 NA NA CASTPRDVSGNTIYF TGTGCCAGCACCCCCCGAGATGTCTCTGGAAACACCATATATTTT
TRBJ2-2 TRBV6-1 NA NA CASSEFGGNTGELFF TGTGCCAGCAGTGAATTTGGGGGAAACACCGGGGAGCTGTTTTTT
TRBJ1-5 TRBV28 once TRBD1 CASSRGAGGQPQHF TGTGCCAGCAGTCGGGGGGCAGGGGGCCAGCCCCAGCATTTT